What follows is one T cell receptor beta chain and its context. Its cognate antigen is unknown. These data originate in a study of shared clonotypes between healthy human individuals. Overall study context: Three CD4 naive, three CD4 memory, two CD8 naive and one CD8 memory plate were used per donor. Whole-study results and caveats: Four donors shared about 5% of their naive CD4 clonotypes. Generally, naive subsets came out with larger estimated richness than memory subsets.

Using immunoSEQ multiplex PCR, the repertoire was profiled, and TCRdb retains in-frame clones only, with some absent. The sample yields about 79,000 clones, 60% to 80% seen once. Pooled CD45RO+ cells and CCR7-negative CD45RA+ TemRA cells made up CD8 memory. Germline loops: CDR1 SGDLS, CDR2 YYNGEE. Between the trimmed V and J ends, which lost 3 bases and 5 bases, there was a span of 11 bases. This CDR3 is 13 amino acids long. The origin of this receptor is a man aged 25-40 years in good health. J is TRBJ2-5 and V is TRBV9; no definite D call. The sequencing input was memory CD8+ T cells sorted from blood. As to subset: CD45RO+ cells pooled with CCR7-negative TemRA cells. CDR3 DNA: TGTGCCAGCAGCGCACATCAGCAGGAGACCCAGTACTTC. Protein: CASSAHQQETQYF.